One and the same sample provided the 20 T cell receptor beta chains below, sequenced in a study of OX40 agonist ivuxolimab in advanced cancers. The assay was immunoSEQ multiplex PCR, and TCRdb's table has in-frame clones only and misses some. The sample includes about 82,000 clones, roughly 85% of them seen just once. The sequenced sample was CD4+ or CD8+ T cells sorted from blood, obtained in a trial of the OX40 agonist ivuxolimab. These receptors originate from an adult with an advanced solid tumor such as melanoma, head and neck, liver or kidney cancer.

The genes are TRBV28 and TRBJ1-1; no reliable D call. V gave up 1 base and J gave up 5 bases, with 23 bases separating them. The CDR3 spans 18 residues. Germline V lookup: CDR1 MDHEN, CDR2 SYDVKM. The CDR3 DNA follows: TGTGCCAGCAGTTTATTCCGCGGTAGTAGAAGAGCGTTGACTGAAGCTTTCTTT. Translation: CASSLFRGSRRALTEAFF.

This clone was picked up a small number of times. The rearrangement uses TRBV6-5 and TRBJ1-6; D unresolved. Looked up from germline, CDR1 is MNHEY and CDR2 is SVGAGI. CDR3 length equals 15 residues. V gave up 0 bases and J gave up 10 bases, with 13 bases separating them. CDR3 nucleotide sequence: TGTGCCAGCAGTTACTCGACAAATGGGCGGTCACCCCTCCACTTT. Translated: CASSYSTNGRSPLHF.

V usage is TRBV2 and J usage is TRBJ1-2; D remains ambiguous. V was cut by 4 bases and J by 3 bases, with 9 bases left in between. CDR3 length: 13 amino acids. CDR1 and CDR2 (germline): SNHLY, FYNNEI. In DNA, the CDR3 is TGTGCCAGCAGTGCGGGCAAAGACTATGGCTACACCTTC. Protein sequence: CASSAGKDYGYTF.

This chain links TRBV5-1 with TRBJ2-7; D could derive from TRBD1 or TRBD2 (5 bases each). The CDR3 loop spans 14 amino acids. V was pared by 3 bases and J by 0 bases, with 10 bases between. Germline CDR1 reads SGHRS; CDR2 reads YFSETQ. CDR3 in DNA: TGCGCCAGCAGCTCCTCTGGGGGCTCCTACGAGCAGTACTTC. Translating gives CASSSSGGSYEQYF.

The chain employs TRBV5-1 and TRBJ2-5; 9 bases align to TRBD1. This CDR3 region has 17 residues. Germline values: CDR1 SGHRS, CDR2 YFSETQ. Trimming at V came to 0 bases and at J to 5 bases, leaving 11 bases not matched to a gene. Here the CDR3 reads CASSLAFGQGSGETQYF. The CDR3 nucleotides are TGCGCCAGCAGCTTGGCCTTCGGACAGGGGTCGGGGGAGACCCAGTACTTC.

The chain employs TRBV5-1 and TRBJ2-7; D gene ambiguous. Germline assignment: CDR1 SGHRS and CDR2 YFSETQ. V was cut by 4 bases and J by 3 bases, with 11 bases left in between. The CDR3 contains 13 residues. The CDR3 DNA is TGCGCCAGCAGCCCGGACGTAATCTACGAGCAGTACTTC. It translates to CASSPDVIYEQYF.

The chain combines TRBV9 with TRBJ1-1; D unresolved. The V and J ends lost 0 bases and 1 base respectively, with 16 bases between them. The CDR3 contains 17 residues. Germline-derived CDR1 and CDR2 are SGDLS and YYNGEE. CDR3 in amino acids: CASSVDPPRTGNTEAFF. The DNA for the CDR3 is TGTGCCAGCAGCGTAGATCCCCCCCGTACTGGGAACACTGAAGCTTTCTTT.

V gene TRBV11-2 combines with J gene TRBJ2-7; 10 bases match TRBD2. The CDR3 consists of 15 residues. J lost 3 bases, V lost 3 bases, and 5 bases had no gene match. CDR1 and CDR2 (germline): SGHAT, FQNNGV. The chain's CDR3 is CASSFVAGGIYEQYF. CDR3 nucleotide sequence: TGTGCCAGCAGCTTTGTAGCGGGGGGTATCTACGAGCAGTACTTC.

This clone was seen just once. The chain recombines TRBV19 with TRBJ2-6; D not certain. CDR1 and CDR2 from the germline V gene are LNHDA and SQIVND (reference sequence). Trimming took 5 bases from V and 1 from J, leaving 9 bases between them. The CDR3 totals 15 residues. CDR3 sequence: CASSPWSSGANVLTF. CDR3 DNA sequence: TGTGCCAGTAGTCCCTGGAGTTCTGGGGCCAACGTCCTGACTTTC.

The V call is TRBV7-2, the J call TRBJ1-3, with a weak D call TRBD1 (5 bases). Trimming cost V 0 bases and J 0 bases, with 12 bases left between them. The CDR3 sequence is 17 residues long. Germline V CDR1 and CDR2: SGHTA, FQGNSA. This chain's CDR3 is CASSLAGRSFSGNTIYF. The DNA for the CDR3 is TGTGCCAGCAGCTTAGCGGGACGGTCCTTCTCTGGAAACACCATATATTTT.

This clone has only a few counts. CDR3: CASSLPGDEAFF. The CDR3 coding sequence is TGCGCCAGCAGCCTCCCCGGAGATGAAGCTTTCTTT. The chain joins TRBV5-1 to TRBJ1-1; no clear D. This CDR3 is 12 amino acids long. Germline V gene data show CDR1 as SGHRS and CDR2 as YFSETQ. V was clipped by 4 bases and J by 7 bases, with 11 bases between them.

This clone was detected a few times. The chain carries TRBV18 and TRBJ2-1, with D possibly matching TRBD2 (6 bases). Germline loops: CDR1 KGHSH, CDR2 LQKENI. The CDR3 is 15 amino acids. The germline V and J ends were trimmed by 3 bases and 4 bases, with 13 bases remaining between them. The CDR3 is CASSPLWGEYNEQFF. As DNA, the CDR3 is TGTGCCAGCTCACCCCTCTGGGGGGAGTACAATGAGCAGTTCTTC.

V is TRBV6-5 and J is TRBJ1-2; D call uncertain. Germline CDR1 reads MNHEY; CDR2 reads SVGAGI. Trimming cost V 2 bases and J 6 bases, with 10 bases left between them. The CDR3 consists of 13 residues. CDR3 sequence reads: CASSYPGSNGYTF. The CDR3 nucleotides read TGTGCCAGCAGTTACCCGGGGTCGAATGGCTACACCTTC.

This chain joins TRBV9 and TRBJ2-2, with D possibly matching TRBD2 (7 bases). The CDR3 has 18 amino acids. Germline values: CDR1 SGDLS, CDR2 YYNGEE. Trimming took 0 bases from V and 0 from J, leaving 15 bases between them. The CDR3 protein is CASSVGAGATTNTGELFF. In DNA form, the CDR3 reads TGTGCCAGCAGCGTAGGTGCGGGGGCCACAACGAACACCGGGGAGCTGTTTTTT. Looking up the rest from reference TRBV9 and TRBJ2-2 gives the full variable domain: DSGVTQTPKHLITATGQRVTLRCSPRSGDLSVYWYQQSLDQGLQFLIQYYNGEERAKGNILERFSAQQFPDLHSELNLSSLELGDSALYFCASSVGAGATTNTGELFFGEGSRLTVL.

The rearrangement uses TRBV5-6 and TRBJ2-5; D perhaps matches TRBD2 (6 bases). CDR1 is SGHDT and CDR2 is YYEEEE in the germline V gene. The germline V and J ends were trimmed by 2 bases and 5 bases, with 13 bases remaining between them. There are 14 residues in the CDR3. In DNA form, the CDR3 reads TGTGCCAGCAGCTTAGGGGCGGGGTGGGAGACCCAGTACTTC. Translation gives CASSLGAGWETQYF. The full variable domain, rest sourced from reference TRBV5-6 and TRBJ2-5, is DAGVTQSPTHLIKTRGQQVTLRCSPKSGHDTVSWYQQALGQGPQFIFQYYEEEERQRGNFPDRFSGHQFPNYSSELNVNALLLGDSALYLCASSLGAGWETQYFGPGTRLLVL.

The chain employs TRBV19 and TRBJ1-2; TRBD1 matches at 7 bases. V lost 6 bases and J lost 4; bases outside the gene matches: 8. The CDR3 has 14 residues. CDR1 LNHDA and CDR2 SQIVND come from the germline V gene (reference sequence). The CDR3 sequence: CASRDGQEVYGYTF. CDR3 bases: TGTGCCAGTAGGGATGGACAGGAAGTCTATGGCTACACCTTC.

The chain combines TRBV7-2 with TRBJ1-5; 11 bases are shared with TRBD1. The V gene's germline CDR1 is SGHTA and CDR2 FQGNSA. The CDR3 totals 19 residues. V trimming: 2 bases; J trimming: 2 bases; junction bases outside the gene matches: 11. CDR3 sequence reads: CASSLSRTGGLGGNQPQHF. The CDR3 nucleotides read TGTGCCAGCAGCTTATCGAGGACAGGGGGCCTAGGGGGCAATCAGCCCCAGCATTTT. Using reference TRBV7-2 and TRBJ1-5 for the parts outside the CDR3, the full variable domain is GAGVSQSPSNKVTEKGKDVELRCDPISGHTALYWYRQSLGQGLEFLIYFQGNSAPDKSGLPSDRFSAERTGGSVSTLTIQRTQQEDSAVYLCASSLSRTGGLGGNQPQHFGDGTRLSIL.

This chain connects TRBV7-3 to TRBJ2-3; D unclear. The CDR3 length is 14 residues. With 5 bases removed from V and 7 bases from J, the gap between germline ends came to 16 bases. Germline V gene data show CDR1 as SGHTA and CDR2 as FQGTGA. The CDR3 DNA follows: TGTGCCAGCAGCAACCCTTCACTCCCGCATACGCAGTATTTT. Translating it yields CASSNPSLPHTQYF.

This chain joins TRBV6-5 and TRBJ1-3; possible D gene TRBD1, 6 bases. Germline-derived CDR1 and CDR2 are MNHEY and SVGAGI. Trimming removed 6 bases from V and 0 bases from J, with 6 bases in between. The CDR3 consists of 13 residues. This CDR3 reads CASRQGSGNTIYF. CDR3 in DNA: TGTGCCAGCAGACAGGGCTCTGGAAACACCATATATTTT.

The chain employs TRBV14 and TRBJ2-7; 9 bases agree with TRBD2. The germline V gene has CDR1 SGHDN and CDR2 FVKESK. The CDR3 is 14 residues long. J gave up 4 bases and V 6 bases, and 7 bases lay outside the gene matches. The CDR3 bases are TGTGCCAGCAGTTCATTTACTAGCGGGTACGAGCAGTACTTC. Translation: CASSSFTSGYEQYF.